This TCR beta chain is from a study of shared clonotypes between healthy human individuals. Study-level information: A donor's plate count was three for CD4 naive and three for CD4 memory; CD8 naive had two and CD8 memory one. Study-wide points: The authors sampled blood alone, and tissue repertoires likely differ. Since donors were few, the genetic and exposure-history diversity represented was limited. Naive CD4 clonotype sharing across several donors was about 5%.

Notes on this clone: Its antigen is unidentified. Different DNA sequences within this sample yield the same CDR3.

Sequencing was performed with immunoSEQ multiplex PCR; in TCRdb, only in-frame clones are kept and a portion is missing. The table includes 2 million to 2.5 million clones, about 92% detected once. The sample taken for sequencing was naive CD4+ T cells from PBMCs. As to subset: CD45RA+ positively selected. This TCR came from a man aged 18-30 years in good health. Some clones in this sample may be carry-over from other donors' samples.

The CDR3 coding sequence is TGTGCCAGCAGTGAATTGGGCTACGAGCAGTACTTC. Amino acid sequence: CASSELGYEQYF. The chain has TRBV6-1 and TRBJ2-7; unclear D gene. Germline CDR1 and CDR2: MNHNS and SASEGT. There are 12 residues in the CDR3. V lost 2 bases, J lost 3 bases, and 5 bases lay in between.